A single sample gave rise to the 27 T cell receptor beta chains below, sequenced in a study of T cell responses to AZD1222 COVID-19 vaccine. Profiled with immunoSEQ multiplex PCR; TCRdb holds only in-frame clones, not every one. The sample has more than 120,000 clones, approximately 90% seen once. The sequencing used peripheral blood, collected 28 days after the second AZD1222 dose. These receptor sequences come from an adult who received the AZD1222 COVID-19 vaccine.

This clone was observed a single time. The rearrangement joins TRBV3-1 (or the pseudogene TRBV3-2) to TRBJ2-3; D uncertain. Trimming cost V 0 bases and J 4 bases, with 14 bases left between them. CDR3 size: 16 residues. CDR1 and CDR2 (germline): LGHDT, YNNKEL (reference sequence). The CDR3 here is CASSQDQTPGSDTQYF. The CDR3 DNA is TGTGCCAGCAGCCAAGATCAGACTCCCGGGTCAGATACGCAGTATTTT.

The chain carries TRBV19 and TRBJ2-5; TRBD1 is a possible D gene (6 bases). This CDR3 contains 14 residues. V lost 9 bases and J lost 5, with 19 bases in between. Germline loops: CDR1 LNHDA, CDR2 SQIVND (reference sequence). This CDR3 is CASKDSPASETQYF. CDR3 sequence (DNA): TGTGCCAGCAAGGACAGCCCGGCGTCGGAGACCCAGTACTTC. The variable domain in full, with the rest retrieved from reference TRBV19 and TRBJ2-5, is DGGITQSPKYLFRKEGQNVTLSCEQNLNHDAMYWYRQDPGQGLRLIYYSQIVNDFQKGDIAEGYSVSREKKESFPLTVTSAQKNPTAFYLCASKDSPASETQYFGPGTRLLVL.

V gene TRBV6-5 combines with J gene TRBJ1-2; D call uncertain. Germline CDR1 reads MNHEY; CDR2 reads SVGAGI. With 2 bases removed from V and 4 bases from J, the gap between germline ends came to 11 bases. This CDR3 contains 14 residues. CDR3 in amino acids: CASSYVGGPYGYTF. CDR3 in DNA: TGTGCCAGCAGTTACGTGGGCGGTCCCTATGGCTACACCTTC.

The CDR3 DNA reads as TGTGCCAGTAGTATTATGTCTAGCGGGAGTGGGGAGCAGTTCTTC. Protein: CASSIMSSGSGEQFF. The V call is TRBV19, the J call TRBJ2-1, with TRBD2 matching 10 bases. Germline V gene lookup returns CDR1 LNHDA and CDR2 SQIVND (reference sequence). V shed 3 bases and J 10 bases; nucleotides not matched to a gene: 9. This CDR3 region has 15 residues.

This chain uses TRBV6-5 with TRBJ2-7, with D perhaps being TRBD1 or TRBD2 (6 bases each). The CDR3 sequence is 14 residues long. CDR1 is MNHEY and CDR2 is SVGAGI in the germline V gene. V shed 8 bases and J shed 3 bases, with 17 bases lying between them. CDR3 sequence (DNA): TGTGCCAGCGGGGAAAGGGGGGACCTCTACGAGCAGTACTTC. It codes for CASGERGDLYEQYF.

The CDR3: CASSLSDPNYNEQFF. CDR3 nucleotides: TGTGCCAGCAGCTTATCGGACCCAAACTACAATGAGCAGTTCTTC. The gene calls are TRBV7-3 and TRBJ2-1; D is unresolved. The V gene's germline CDR1 is SGHTA and CDR2 FQGTGA. The V and J ends lost 2 bases and 3 bases respectively, with 11 bases between them. The CDR3 runs 15 residues. The full variable domain, rest sourced from reference TRBV7-3 and TRBJ2-1, is GAGVSQTPSNKVTEKGKYVELRCDPISGHTALYWYRQSLGQGPEFLIYFQGTGAADDSGLPNDRFFAVRPEGSVSTLKIQRTERGDSAVYLCASSLSDPNYNEQFFGPGTRLTVL.

This clone has a single count. The chain is built from TRBV5-4 and TRBJ2-1; 10 bases align to TRBD1. V shed 4 bases, J shed 4 bases, and the junction held 5 bases outside the gene matches. The CDR3 has 15 amino acids. The germline CDR1 and CDR2 sequences are SGHNT and YYREEE (reference sequence). DNA of the CDR3: TGTGCCAGCAGCCCACCGGGACAGGGGTACAATGAGCAGTTCTTC. Translating it yields CASSPPGQGYNEQFF.

This chain links TRBV5-6 with TRBJ1-5; D call uncertain. There are 15 residues in the CDR3. Trimming shortened V by 4 bases and J by 0 bases, and 11 bases separated the two germline ends. The germline V gene has CDR1 SGHDT and CDR2 YYEEEE. The DNA for the CDR3 is TGTGCCAGCAGCCGCGACGGAAATAGCAATCAGCCCCAGCATTTT. Protein product: CASSRDGNSNQPQHF.

The chain uses TRBV7-6 and TRBJ2-1, with D perhaps matching TRBD2 (6 bases). This CDR3 contains 17 residues. V was clipped by 4 bases and J by 0 bases, with 16 bases between them. CDR1 and CDR2 (germline): SGHVS, FNYEAQ. The CDR3 is CASSSEASGPSYNEQFF. The CDR3 DNA follows: TGTGCCAGCAGCTCCGAGGCAAGCGGGCCCTCCTACAATGAGCAGTTCTTC.

This clone has a single count. The rearrangement joins TRBV5-1 to TRBJ1-2, with TRBD1 as a possible D gene (5 bases). The V and J ends lost 4 bases and 3 bases respectively, with 7 bases between them. There are 12 residues in the CDR3. From germline, CDR1 is SGHRS and CDR2 YFSETQ. Here the CDR3 reads CASSEGDYGYTF. CDR3 bases: TGCGCCAGCAGCGAAGGGGACTATGGCTACACCTTC.

This clone was seen only once. The chain recombines TRBV5-1 with TRBJ1-1; D uncertain. The CDR3 is 14 amino acids. Germline CDR1 and CDR2: SGHRS and YFSETQ. The ends were cut back, 3 bases at V and 2 bases at J, with 11 bases in the middle. CDR3 protein: CASSYNRGNTEAFF. The CDR3 DNA reads TGCGCCAGCAGCTACAACCGGGGAAACACTGAAGCTTTCTTT.

The CDR3 spells CASSDRGGAGGYTF. For the CDR3, the DNA is TGTGCCAGCAGTGACCGAGGGGGCGCGGGGGGCTACACCTTC. The chain uses TRBV28 and TRBJ1-2; the match to TRBD1 covers 7 bases. Germline CDR1 reads MDHEN; CDR2 reads SYDVKM. V lost 5 bases, J lost 8 bases, and 11 bases stayed unmatched. This CDR3 has 14 residues.

The J gene is TRBJ2-7, the V gene TRBV20-1; TRBD1 matches at 8 bases. V shed 6 bases, J shed 6 bases, and the junction held 4 bases outside the gene matches. Germline CDR1 and CDR2: DFQATT and SNEGSKA (reference sequence). The CDR3 spans 11 residues. The CDR3 coding sequence is TGCAGTGCCGACACAGGGGGCGAGCAGTACTTC. As protein: CSADTGGEQYF.

The chain links TRBV7-6 to TRBJ2-3; tentative D call: TRBD2 (6 bases). The CDR3 is 14 amino acids. Looked up from germline, CDR1 is SGHVS and CDR2 is FNYEAQ. Trimming took off 3 bases at V and 4 bases at J, with 11 bases between the two ends. The chain's CDR3 is CASSFGGQSDTQYF. CDR3 nucleotide sequence: TGTGCCAGCAGCTTTGGAGGGCAGTCAGATACGCAGTATTTT.

The chain joins TRBV30 to TRBJ1-2, with a weak D call TRBD1 (6 bases). Germline V gene data show CDR1 as GTSNPN and CDR2 as SVGIG (reference sequence). This CDR3 is 13 amino acids long. V was clipped by 4 bases and J by 8 bases, with 17 bases between them. The CDR3 loop is CAWTHGGPVGYTF. The CDR3, as DNA: TGTGCCTGGACGCATGGGGGGCCGGTGGGCTACACCTTC.

The chain couples TRBV2 to TRBJ2-7; 11 bases are shared with TRBD1. The CDR3 is 15 residues long. The germline CDR1 and CDR2 sequences are SNHLY and FYNNEI. V trimming: 7 bases; J trimming: 1 base; junction bases outside the gene matches: 6. The CDR3 nucleotides read TGTGCCAGCACTACCGGGACAGGGGGTTCCTACGAGCAGTACTTC. This gives the protein CASTTGTGGSYEQYF. The full variable domain, with the rest looked up from reference TRBV2 and TRBJ2-7, is EPEVTQTPSHQVTQMGQEVILRCVPISNHLYFYWYRQILGQKVEFLVSFYNNEISEKSEIFDDQFSVERPDGSNFTLKIRSTKLEDSAMYFCASTTGTGGSYEQYFGPGTRLTVT.

The CDR3 DNA reads TGTGCCAGCCGGCAGGGAAACACCGGGGAGCTGTTTTTT. Translated: CASRQGNTGELFF. The chain uses TRBV6-5 and TRBJ2-2; D may be TRBD1 (5 bases). This CDR3 is built from 13 residues. CDR1 is MNHEY and CDR2 is SVGAGI in the germline V gene. Deletions cut 8 bases from V and 2 bases from J, with 9 bases between.

The chain recombines TRBV29-1 with TRBJ1-1, with no clear D. Germline CDR1 reads SQVTM; CDR2 reads ANQGSEA. The length of the CDR3 is 10 residues. Trimming stripped 6 bases from V and 7 bases from J, with 9 bases between. CDR3 in DNA: TGCAGCGTCGAGGACGTTGAAGCTTTCTTT. This sequence encodes CSVEDVEAFF.

The chain has TRBV12-3 or TRBV12-4 and TRBJ2-5, with D perhaps TRBD1 (6 bases). Trimming pared 3 bases from V and 2 bases from J, leaving 7 bases between. CDR3 length equals 13 residues. The CDR3 loop reads CASSLQGQETQYF. The CDR3 DNA sequence: TGTGCCAGCAGTTTGCAGGGGCAAGAGACCCAGTACTTC.

The gene calls are TRBV20-1 and TRBJ2-1, with a possible D match to TRBD2 (7 bases). V was cut by 3 bases and J by 5 bases, with 11 bases left in between. CDR3 length: 13 amino acids. Germline lookup yields CDR1 DFQATT and CDR2 SNEGSKA (reference sequence). The CDR3 loop is CSASGGANNEQFF. Written as DNA, the CDR3 is TGCAGTGCTAGTGGGGGGGCCAACAATGAGCAGTTCTTC.

This clone was found once. The V and J genes are TRBV19 and TRBJ2-1; D is perhaps TRBD1 (6 bases). The CDR3 is 16 amino acids. Trimming pared 7 bases from V and 9 bases from J, leaving 25 bases between. CDR1 and CDR2 from the germline V gene are LNHDA and SQIVND (reference sequence). The CDR3 DNA reads TGTGCCAGTAAGGGGGACCCCCGAGTTCCTTTCGGTGAGCAGTTCTTC. Translation: CASKGDPRVPFGEQFF.

The chain recombines TRBV11-3 with TRBJ2-1; D is unresolved. V lost 5 bases and J 4 bases, leaving 6 bases between the germline ends. Germline loops: CDR1 SGHNT, CDR2 YENEEA. There are 12 residues in the CDR3. This CDR3 is CASSPVYNEQFF. CDR3 DNA sequence: TGTGCCAGCAGCCCGGTTTACAATGAGCAGTTCTTC.

The chain is built from TRBV7-2 and TRBJ1-4, with D perhaps TRBD1 (6 bases). The V end was cut by 5 bases, the J end by 5 bases, with 24 bases between. Germline-derived CDR1 and CDR2 are SGHTA and FQGNSA. This CDR3 comprises 18 residues. The chain's CDR3 is CASSTQFPGHVVNEKLFF. As DNA, the CDR3 is TGTGCCAGCAGCACCCAGTTTCCGGGACACGTTGTCAATGAAAAACTGTTTTTT.

J is TRBJ2-7 and V is TRBV28; 8 nucleotides line up with TRBD2. V was pared by 6 bases and J by 3 bases, with 1 base of the junction left unmatched. CDR3 size: 12 residues. From germline, CDR1 is MDHEN and CDR2 SYDVKM. The CDR3 protein is CASRGTSYEQYF. CDR3 nucleotides: TGTGCCAGCAGAGGGACTAGCTACGAGCAGTACTTC.

This clone showed up just once. The chain recombines TRBV5-4 with TRBJ1-1; D not certain. Per germline, CDR1 SGHNT and CDR2 YYREEE (reference sequence). Trimming left V 2 bases short and J 7 bases short, with 9 bases between. There are 12 residues in the CDR3. The CDR3, as DNA: TGTGCCAGCAGCTTCGGCACAATTGAAGCTTTCTTT. Its translation is CASSFGTIEAFF.

The chain carries TRBV7-8 and TRBJ2-7; either TRBD1 or TRBD2 may fit D (5 bases each). This CDR3 spans 14 amino acids. Germline V gene data show CDR1 as SGHVS and CDR2 as FQNEAQ. V was cut by 4 bases and J by 3 bases, with 13 bases left in between. In nucleotides, the CDR3 is TGTGCCAGCAGCTCCGACCGGGACCTCTACGAGCAGTACTTC. Translating it yields CASSSDRDLYEQYF.

V gene TRBV15 combines with J gene TRBJ1-1; D is possibly TRBD1 (5 bases). The V end lost 3 bases, the J end lost 4 bases, and 24 bases lay between the germline ends. Germline V gene sequence: CDR1 LNHNV, CDR2 YYDKDF (reference sequence). The CDR3 consists of 18 residues. CDR3 protein: CATSRPTYGEGLATEAFF. CDR3 coding DNA: TGTGCCACCAGCAGGCCCACCTACGGGGAGGGGTTGGCCACTGAAGCTTTCTTT.